Listed below are T cell receptor beta chains from one sample, sequenced in a study of blood T cell repertoires in COVID-19. Data came from immunoSEQ multiplex PCR; TCRdb stores just in-frame clones and leaves some out. Here the sample spans about 78,000 clones, more than 75% being singletons. Specimen: peripheral blood. Source of these receptors: a man aged 45-65 years with active or convalescent COVID-19. Both conserved end residues are part of each CDR3. The D gene is left open where the match is weak. A row's size may be missing; if present it is once, few, many or a size class.

V gene	D gene	J gene	clone size	CDR3 DNA	CDR3 protein
TRBV7-9	TRBD1	TRBJ2-3	.	TGTGCCAGCACCCAGATGGGACAGGGGAACACAGATACGCAGTATTTT	CASTQMGQGNTDTQYF
TRBV7-2	.	TRBJ1-5	.	TGTGCCAGCAGCTTGGGTGGGGGGACCCTCAATCAGCCCCAGCATTTT	CASSLGGGTLNQPQHF
TRBV5-1	TRBD1	TRBJ2-7	once	TGCGCCAGCAGCTTGCAGGGGGCTGGGTACGAGCAGTACTTC	CASSLQGAGYEQYF
TRBV4-3	.	TRBJ2-1	once	TGCGCCAGCAGCCAAGATGTTCCGGATGAGCAGTTCTTC	CASSQDVPDEQFF
TRBV28	TRBD1	TRBJ1-6	.	TGTGCCAGCGAGGAGGACAGGGAGCCTCCTAATTCACCCCTCCACTTT	CASEEDREPPNSPLHF
TRBV24-1	TRBD1	TRBJ2-5	.	TGTGCCACCAGTGATACCGGACAGGGCTGGAAGACCCAGTACTTC	CATSDTGQGWKTQYF
TRBV7-6	.	TRBJ2-3	.	TGTGCCAGCAGCTTAGGGGGCGCGTATGCAGATACGCAGTATTTT	CASSLGGAYADTQYF
TRBV18	.	TRBJ1-2	.	TGTGCCAGCTCACCACGGATTTTGGCAGGGGAAGCTAACTATGGCTACACCTTC	CASSPRILAGEANYGYTF
TRBV14	TRBD1	TRBJ2-6	.	TGTGCCAGCAGCCTCTTGACCCAGGGGGCGGGTGGGGCCAACGTCCTGACTTTC	CASSLLTQGAGGANVLTF
TRBV24-1	TRBD1	TRBJ1-2	once	TGTGCCACCAGTGACCCGGACAGGGCCGGTGGCTACACCTTC	CATSDPDRAGGYTF
TRBV5-6	TRBD1	TRBJ1-5	.	TGTGCCAGCAGTTCCGGACAGGGGACGAGCAATCAGCCCCAGCATTTT	CASSSGQGTSNQPQHF
TRBV27	.	TRBJ2-3	.	TGTGCCAGCAGTTTTGGGCAGCAGGATACGCAGTATTTT	CASSFGQQDTQYF
TRBV10-1	TRBD2	TRBJ2-3	.	TGCGCCAGCAGCCGAGAGTTAGCGGGGCCTCGATTCGGCACAGATACGCAGTATTTT	CASSRELAGPRFGTDTQYF
TRBV19	TRBD2	TRBJ2-3	.	TGTGCCAGTAGTAAACTAGCGGACACAGATACGCAGTATTTT	CASSKLADTDTQYF
TRBV7-9	.	TRBJ2-1	.	TGTGCCAGCACCCTCCGACAGATCTACAATGAGCAGTTCTTC	CASTLRQIYNEQFF
TRBV30	TRBD1	TRBJ1-4	once	TGTGCCTGGGGCCGGGACAGTAATGAAAAACTGTTTTTT	CAWGRDSNEKLFF
TRBV5-5	.	TRBJ2-1	.	TGTGCCAGCAGCTTGATCGGCGGGGCCTACAATGAGCAGTTCTTC	CASSLIGGAYNEQFF
TRBV29-1	TRBD1	TRBJ2-1	.	TGCAGCATACGGACAGGGGCCGATGAGCAGTTCTTC	CSIRTGADEQFF
TRBV4-1	TRBD2	TRBJ2-7	once	TGCGCCAGCAGCCAAGCCAGCGGGGGCCCTTACGAGCAGTACTTC	CASSQASGGPYEQYF
TRBV18	TRBD2	TRBJ2-2	.	TGTGCCAGCTCGCAAGGACTAGCCTTAAACACCGGGGAGCTGTTTTTT	CASSQGLALNTGELFF
TRBV19	.	TRBJ1-2	.	TGTGCCAGTAGTATACCCAGGGAGGGTGGCTACACCTTC	CASSIPREGGYTF
TRBV7-2	TRBD1	TRBJ1-2	few	TGTGCCAGCAGCTTAGCCACAGGGGATGGCTACACCTTC	CASSLATGDGYTF
TRBV18	TRBD2	TRBJ2-5	.	TGTGCCAGCTCACCACGCGGCGGGGGGCAAGAGACCCAGTACTTC	CASSPRGGGQETQYF
TRBV7-2	.	TRBJ2-7	.	TGTGCCAGCAGCTTATCTGGCGGGGCGCCCTACGAGCAGTACTTC	CASSLSGGAPYEQYF
TRBV5-1	TRBD1	TRBJ1-3	.	TGCGCCAGCAGCTTTGGACAGGGCCCCTTCTCTGGAAACACCATATATTTT	CASSFGQGPFSGNTIYF
TRBV2	.	TRBJ2-6	.	TGTGCCAGCACCCGGGACAATCTTAGTCCCGGGGCCAACGTCCTGACTTTC	CASTRDNLSPGANVLTF
TRBV27	TRBD1	TRBJ1-6	.	TGTGCCAGCAGGACAGGGACCGCAGTAACTAGCTCCTATAATTCACCCCTCCACTTT	CASRTGTAVTSSYNSPLHF
TRBV4-3	.	TRBJ1-5	.	TGCGCCAGCAGCCAAGATTTAGATCAGCCCCAGCATTTT	CASSQDLDQPQHF
TRBV6-2/TRBV6-3	TRBD2	TRBJ2-7	.	TGTGCCAGCAGTTACAGGGAGGGTTACTCCTACGAGCAGTACTTC	CASSYREGYSYEQYF